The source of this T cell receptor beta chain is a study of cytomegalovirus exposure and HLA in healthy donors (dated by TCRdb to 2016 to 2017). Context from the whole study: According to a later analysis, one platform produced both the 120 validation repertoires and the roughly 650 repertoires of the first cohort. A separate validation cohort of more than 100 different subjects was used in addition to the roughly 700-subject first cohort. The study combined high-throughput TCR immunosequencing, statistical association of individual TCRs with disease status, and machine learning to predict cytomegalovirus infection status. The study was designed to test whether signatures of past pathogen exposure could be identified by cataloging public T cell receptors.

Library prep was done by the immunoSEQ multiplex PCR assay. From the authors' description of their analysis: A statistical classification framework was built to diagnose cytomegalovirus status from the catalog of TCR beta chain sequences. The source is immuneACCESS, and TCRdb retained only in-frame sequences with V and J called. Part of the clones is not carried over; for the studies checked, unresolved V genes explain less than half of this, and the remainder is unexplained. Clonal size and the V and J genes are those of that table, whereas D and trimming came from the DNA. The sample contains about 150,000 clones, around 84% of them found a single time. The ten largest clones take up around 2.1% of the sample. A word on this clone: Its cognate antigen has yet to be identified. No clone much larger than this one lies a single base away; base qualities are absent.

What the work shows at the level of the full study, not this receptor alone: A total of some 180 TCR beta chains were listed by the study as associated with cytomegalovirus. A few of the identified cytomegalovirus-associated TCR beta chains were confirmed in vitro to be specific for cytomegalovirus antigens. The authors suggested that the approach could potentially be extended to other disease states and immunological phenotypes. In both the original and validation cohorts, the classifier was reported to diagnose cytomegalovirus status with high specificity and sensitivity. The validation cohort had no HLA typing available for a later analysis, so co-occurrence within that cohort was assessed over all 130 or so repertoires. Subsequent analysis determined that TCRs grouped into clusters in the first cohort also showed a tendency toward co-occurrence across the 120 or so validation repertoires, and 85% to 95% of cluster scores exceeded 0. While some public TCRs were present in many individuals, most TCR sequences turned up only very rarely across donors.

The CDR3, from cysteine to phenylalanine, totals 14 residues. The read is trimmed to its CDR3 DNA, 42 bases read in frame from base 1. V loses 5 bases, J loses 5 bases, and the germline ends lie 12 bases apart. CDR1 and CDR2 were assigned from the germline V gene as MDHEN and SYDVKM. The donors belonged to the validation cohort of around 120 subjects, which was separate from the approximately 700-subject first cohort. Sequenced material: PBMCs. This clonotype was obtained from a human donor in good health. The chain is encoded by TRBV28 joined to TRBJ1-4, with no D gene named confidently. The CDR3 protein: CASSDTKENEKLFF. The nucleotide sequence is TGTGCCAGCAGTGACACGAAAGAAAATGAAAAACTGTTTTTT.